One TCR beta chain is described in this entry. Different DNA sequences within this sample yield the same CDR3. The data were taken from a study of blood T cell repertoires in COVID-19. Looking at the study overall: The United States, Italy and Spain were the sources of the acute and convalescent COVID-19 samples. T cells, B-cell-depleted T cells, or PBMCs supplied cDNA or gDNA.

Seattle enrolled patients during active infection and tracked them longitudinally. Original data processing: Reference gene primer amplification yielded estimated nucleated cell counts. The repertoire was sequenced with immunoSEQ multiplex PCR; TCRdb's copy has only in-frame clones and lacks some. D and trimming were read from the DNA, whereas the V and J calls and clone size are those reported in that table. The sample shows 150,000 to 200,000 clones, roughly 90% of them seen only once. From germline, CDR1 is LGHNA and CDR2 YSLEER. The V segment lost 0 bases and the J segment 3 bases; nucleotides outside the gene matches: 2. This CDR3 comprises 14 residues.

V gene TRBV4-3 combines with J gene TRBJ2-7, with TRBD2 matching 7 bases. The clonotype was recovered from a man younger than 45 with COVID-19, enrolled during active disease. Input material: peripheral blood. The CDR3 loop is CASSQDRGGYEQYF. In DNA form, the CDR3 reads TGCGCCAGCAGCCAAGATCGCGGGGGCTACGAGCAGTACTTC.